A single sample gave rise to the 15 T cell receptor beta chains below, sequenced in a study of CD8+CD57+ T cells in acquired aplastic anemia. Genomic DNA constituted the template upon which TCR beta VDJ and CDR3 profiling was performed. Each CDR3 protein is one row after TCRdb ran MiXCR on the reads. This sample has approximately 190,000 distinct CDR3 sequences, with approximately 48% found just once. The sequenced patients had an expansion of CD8+CD57+ cells seen by flow cytometry. The specimen sequenced was sorted CD4+, CD8+, or CD8+CD57+ T cells (not recorded which) from PBMCs. The receptors derive from a human donor with aplastic anemia.

This sequence joins TRBV2 and TRBJ1-1; the D gene is possibly TRBD1 (6 bases). Trimming took off 2 bases at V and 2 bases at J, with 12 bases between the two ends. This CDR3 region has 15 residues. Per germline, CDR1 SNHLY and CDR2 FYNNEI. CDR3 in amino acids: CASSELDRLNTEAFF. CDR3 DNA: TGTGCCAGCAGTGAATTGGACAGACTTAACACTGAAGCTTTCTTT.

The genes are TRBV19 and TRBJ2-3; possibly TRBD1 for D (6 bases). Germline V gene lookup returns CDR1 LNHDA and CDR2 SQIVND (reference sequence). V was pared by 7 bases and J by 2 bases, with 16 bases between. The CDR3 is 15 residues long. The CDR3 loop is CASTWGTNPTDTQYF. In DNA form, the CDR3 reads TGTGCCAGTACGTGGGGGACAAATCCCACAGATACGCAGTATTTT.

The sample holds a few counts of this clonotype. The chain has TRBV24-1 and TRBJ2-2; perhaps TRBD2 as D (6 bases). Deletions cut 5 bases from V and 5 bases from J, with 14 bases between. This CDR3 has 15 residues. Germline-derived CDR1 and CDR2 are KGHDR and SFDVKD. The CDR3 coding sequence is TGTGCCACCAGTGGCGGGATGGGCGTAACCGGGGAGCTGTTTTTT. It codes for CATSGGMGVTGELFF.

This clonotype was seen more than once but under ten times. The V gene is TRBV18, the J gene TRBJ2-1; 8 bases are shared with TRBD1. CDR3 length: 16 amino acids. Looked up from germline, CDR1 is KGHSH and CDR2 is LQKENI. Trimming removed 0 bases from V and 7 bases from J; junction bases left unmatched: 8. Written as DNA, the CDR3 is TGTGCCAGCTCACCACCCGGGAGAACAGGGGGGAATGAGCAGTTCTTC. This translates into CASSPPGRTGGNEQFF.

This chain connects TRBV7-8 to TRBJ2-7; TRBD1 matches at 9 bases. Trimming cost V 6 bases and J 4 bases; bases outside gene matches: 1. The germline gives CDR1 SGHVS, CDR2 FQNEAQ. The CDR3 has 12 residues. The CDR3 sequence is CASRGTGYEQYF. In nucleotides, the CDR3 is TGTGCCAGCAGGGGGACAGGGTACGAGCAGTACTTC.

The rearrangement uses TRBV19 and TRBJ1-2, with TRBD1 identical over 9 bases. Germline V gene sequence: CDR1 LNHDA, CDR2 SQIVND (reference sequence). This CDR3 is 13 amino acids long. J lost 10 bases, V lost 2 bases, and 5 bases had no gene match. The DNA of the CDR3 is TGTGCCAGTAGTATAACCCGGGACAGGGACTACACCTTC. It specifies CASSITRDRDYTF.

Ten or more counts support this clonotype. The J gene is TRBJ1-1, the V gene TRBV6-2 or TRBV6-3, with D unresolved. Germline assignment: CDR1 MNHEY and CDR2 SVGEGT. This CDR3 comprises 13 residues. V shed 6 bases and J shed 7 bases, with 15 bases lying between them. The CDR3 loop reads CASRPLSRNEAFF. CDR3 nucleotide sequence: TGTGCCAGCAGGCCCCTAAGCAGAAATGAAGCTTTCTTT.

This clonotype was seen more than once but under ten times. The chain joins TRBV5-4 to TRBJ1-6, with 8 bases that match TRBD1. The CDR3 is made up of 13 amino acids. The germline V gene encodes CDR1 SGHNT and CDR2 YYREEE (reference sequence). Trimming at V came to 7 bases and at J to 5 bases, leaving 2 bases not matched to a gene. The CDR3 sequence: CASGQGDNSPLHF. The DNA of the CDR3 is TGTGCCAGCGGACAGGGCGATAATTCACCCCTCCACTTT.

The CDR3, as DNA: TGTGCCAGTAGTAGTGGCGGGAACTCCTACAATGAGCAGTTCTTC. As protein: CASSSGGNSYNEQFF. The chain is built from TRBV19 and TRBJ2-1; the D gene is possibly TRBD2 (6 bases). Germline assignment: CDR1 LNHDA and CDR2 SQIVND (reference sequence). CDR3 length: 15 residues. V shed 4 bases and J shed 0 bases, with 10 bases lying between them.

This clonotype was counted at least ten times. The V and J genes are TRBV2 and TRBJ2-7; D gene ambiguous. CDR1 SNHLY and CDR2 FYNNEI come from the germline V gene. With 5 bases removed from V and 0 bases from J, the gap between germline ends came to 11 bases. The CDR3 covers 14 residues. DNA of the CDR3: TGTGCCAGCAGTTCCGACAAGCCCTCCTACGAGCAGTACTTC. Translation gives CASSSDKPSYEQYF.

This clonotype was detected ten times or more. V is TRBV7-2 and J is TRBJ2-1, with D hard to call. The V and J ends lost 0 bases and 3 bases respectively, with 12 bases between them. Germline loops: CDR1 SGHTA, CDR2 FQGNSA. This CDR3 has 16 residues. In nucleotides, the CDR3 is TGTGCCAGCAGCTTAGCGGGCAGAAGCTACTACAATGAGCAGTTCTTC. Translating gives CASSLAGRSYYNEQFF.

The genes are TRBV20-1 and TRBJ2-5; D is unresolved. CDR3 length equals 11 residues. V lost 5 bases and J 3 bases, leaving 7 bases between the germline ends. The germline V gene has CDR1 DFQATT and CDR2 SNEGSKA (reference sequence). The CDR3: CSAQQKETQYF. In nucleotides, the CDR3 is TGCAGTGCTCAGCAGAAAGAGACCCAGTACTTC.

This clonotype was counted ten times or more. The chain uses TRBV20-1 and TRBJ1-5, with D perhaps TRBD1 (5 bases). The ends were cut back, 5 bases at V and 7 bases at J, with 24 bases in the middle. This CDR3 is 16 amino acids long. Looked up from germline, CDR1 is DFQATT and CDR2 is SNEGSKA (reference sequence). The CDR3 sequence: CSAGPPRRVRGQPQHF. CDR3 bases: TGCAGTGCTGGCCCCCCCCGAAGGGTGAGGGGACAGCCCCAGCATTTT.

The chain joins TRBV24-1 to TRBJ1-2; 8 bases line up with TRBD1. V shed 4 bases, J shed 6 bases, and the junction held 9 bases outside the gene matches. CDR1 KGHDR and CDR2 SFDVKD come from the germline V gene. CDR3 length: 15 residues. This CDR3 is CATSEAGGELNGYTF. The CDR3, as DNA: TGTGCCACCAGTGAAGCAGGGGGCGAACTTAATGGCTACACCTTC.

The CDR3 loop is CATRVGLNEKLFF. CDR3 DNA sequence: TGTGCCACCAGGGTGGGGTTGAATGAAAAACTGTTTTTT. The chain recombines TRBV15 with TRBJ1-4; D gene unclear. Germline V lookup: CDR1 LNHNV, CDR2 YYDKDF (reference sequence). The length of the CDR3 is 13 residues. V dropped 6 bases and J dropped 5 bases, with 10 bases sitting between them.